The rows below give T cell receptor beta chains drawn from one sample of a study of cytomegalovirus exposure and HLA in healthy donors. Only in-frame clones appear in the TCRdb table, and some are missing; sequencing was by immunoSEQ multiplex PCR. This sample has about 160,000 clones; around 76% occur once, and the top ten carry approximately 1%. The material sequenced was PBMCs. Receptors originate from a woman aged 35 to 49 in good health and CMV-seronegative. Both conserved end residues are part of each CDR3. Each record gives: J gene, clone size, V gene, CDR3 protein. Size tells how often a clone was seen (once, few, many) or the class of an expanded clone, and some rows leave it out.

j_call: TRBJ2-5; clone_size: -; v_call: TRBV5-1; cdr3_aa: CASSLLEREGGETQYF
j_call: TRBJ1-1; clone_size: -; v_call: TRBV11-2; cdr3_aa: CASTSGVGLGNTEAFF
j_call: TRBJ2-3; clone_size: -; v_call: TRBV5-4; cdr3_aa: CASSLRTSGSGDTQYF
j_call: TRBJ2-5; clone_size: -; v_call: TRBV18; cdr3_aa: CASSPQGQPQETQYF
j_call: TRBJ2-7; clone_size: -; v_call: TRBV5-1; cdr3_aa: CASSPGETSGSYYEQYF
j_call: TRBJ2-2; clone_size: -; v_call: TRBV6-1; cdr3_aa: CASTPQTGVGGELFF
j_call: TRBJ1-5; clone_size: -; v_call: TRBV5-4; cdr3_aa: CASSAGQGLSPSNQPQHF
j_call: TRBJ2-1; clone_size: -; v_call: TRBV7-3; cdr3_aa: CASSLSTSHHEQFF
j_call: TRBJ2-4; clone_size: once; v_call: TRBV5-1; cdr3_aa: CASRLTSGIYIQYF
j_call: TRBJ1-5; clone_size: -; v_call: TRBV19; cdr3_aa: CASRDRGDQPQHF
j_call: TRBJ1-1; clone_size: -; v_call: TRBV29-1; cdr3_aa: CSGRDSSYTEAFF
j_call: TRBJ1-2; clone_size: -; v_call: TRBV19; cdr3_aa: CASTEDRGDYGYTF
j_call: TRBJ2-2; clone_size: -; v_call: TRBV29-1; cdr3_aa: CSVAGTASTGELFF
j_call: TRBJ1-5; clone_size: -; v_call: TRBV18; cdr3_aa: CASSPQGRGDQPQHF
j_call: TRBJ2-3; clone_size: -; v_call: TRBV7-9; cdr3_aa: CASSPRGGSTSTDTQYF
j_call: TRBJ1-4; clone_size: -; v_call: TRBV19; cdr3_aa: CASSIPDRDEKLFF
j_call: TRBJ2-7; clone_size: -; v_call: TRBV9; cdr3_aa: CASSVGVKTPSPYEQYF
j_call: TRBJ2-3; clone_size: -; v_call: TRBV5-7; cdr3_aa: CASTNRGRIAGTDTQYF
j_call: TRBJ1-1; clone_size: -; v_call: TRBV29-1; cdr3_aa: CSARQGIITEAFF
j_call: TRBJ2-1; clone_size: -; v_call: TRBV7-8; cdr3_aa: CASSPLRHEQFF
j_call: TRBJ1-6; clone_size: -; v_call: TRBV6-6; cdr3_aa: CASSYTGQSLGSPLHF
j_call: TRBJ2-5; clone_size: -; v_call: TRBV2; cdr3_aa: CASREGLAGEGETQYF
j_call: TRBJ2-1; clone_size: few; v_call: TRBV9; cdr3_aa: CASSVSTSSLEQFF
j_call: TRBJ2-2; clone_size: -; v_call: TRBV30; cdr3_aa: CAWSPWRTSGSSGELFF
j_call: TRBJ2-3; clone_size: -; v_call: TRBV18; cdr3_aa: CASSPGAGDSTDTQYF
j_call: TRBJ2-5; clone_size: -; v_call: TRBV9; cdr3_aa: CASSVGADRQETQYF
j_call: TRBJ2-7; clone_size: -; v_call: TRBV7-9; cdr3_aa: CASRLRDRDYEQYF
j_call: TRBJ2-3; clone_size: few; v_call: TRBV5-1; cdr3_aa: CASSRDLGATDTQYF
j_call: TRBJ1-1; clone_size: -; v_call: TRBV6-6; cdr3_aa: CASIGRVEAFF
j_call: TRBJ2-5; clone_size: -; v_call: TRBV5-4; cdr3_aa: CASSLVTEETQYF
j_call: TRBJ1-2; clone_size: -; v_call: TRBV30; cdr3_aa: CAWVKPGQADGYTF
j_call: TRBJ2-7; clone_size: -; v_call: TRBV7-9; cdr3_aa: CASSGGGLLVYEQYF
j_call: TRBJ2-3; clone_size: once; v_call: TRBV29-1; cdr3_aa: CSVVGQLTDTQYF
j_call: TRBJ1-2; clone_size: -; v_call: TRBV6-1; cdr3_aa: CASSDGGGSPDGYTF
j_call: TRBJ1-1; clone_size: -; v_call: TRBV5-1; cdr3_aa: CASRVGGAGTEAFF
j_call: TRBJ2-7; clone_size: -; v_call: TRBV2; cdr3_aa: CASNRWAGDVYEQYF
j_call: TRBJ2-1; clone_size: -; v_call: TRBV30; cdr3_aa: CAWSPLTSGGEQFF
j_call: TRBJ1-1; clone_size: -; v_call: TRBV2; cdr3_aa: CASSEAHEAFF
j_call: TRBJ2-1; clone_size: once; v_call: TRBV6-6; cdr3_aa: CASSTQTSANEQFF
j_call: TRBJ1-2; clone_size: -; v_call: TRBV5-1; cdr3_aa: CASTIGQGRMDGYTF
j_call: TRBJ2-1; clone_size: -; v_call: TRBV15; cdr3_aa: CATSRDRLANYNEQFF
j_call: TRBJ1-1; clone_size: -; v_call: TRBV2; cdr3_aa: CASSRRGVPFTEAFF
j_call: TRBJ2-1; clone_size: -; v_call: TRBV9; cdr3_aa: CASSVAPNADEQFF
j_call: TRBJ1-2; clone_size: -; v_call: TRBV5-4; cdr3_aa: CASSSSGGTQYGYTF
j_call: TRBJ2-1; clone_size: -; v_call: TRBV2; cdr3_aa: CASTRSYNEQFF
j_call: TRBJ2-3; clone_size: -; v_call: TRBV5-1; cdr3_aa: CASSVGTGHTDTQYF
j_call: TRBJ1-1; clone_size: -; v_call: TRBV11-3; cdr3_aa: CASSRDRTEAFF
j_call: TRBJ1-4; clone_size: -; v_call: TRBV21-1; cdr3_aa: CASSKRGGAGGAGEKLFF
j_call: TRBJ2-5; clone_size: -; v_call: TRBV7-2; cdr3_aa: CASSFTPQREETQYF
j_call: TRBJ2-3; clone_size: -; v_call: TRBV30; cdr3_aa: CAWSLAGGPGDTQYF
j_call: TRBJ2-7; clone_size: -; v_call: TRBV5-1; cdr3_aa: CASSFQDLYEQYF
j_call: TRBJ2-3; clone_size: once; v_call: TRBV9; cdr3_aa: CASSASGTGVGDTQYF